These T cell receptor beta chains were read from a single sample in a study of cytomegalovirus exposure and HLA in healthy donors. The assay was immunoSEQ multiplex PCR, and TCRdb's table has in-frame clones only and misses some. The repertoire consists of about 170,000 clones, with 60% to 80% occurring once and the leading ten covering about 0.93%. Sequenced sample: PBMCs. Receptors were obtained from a woman in her 50s in good health and CMV-seropositive. The CDR3 runs from the conserved cysteine through the conserved F or W. D genes are given only for firm matches. Not all rows give a size; the values are once, few, many and, for expanded clones, a class.

len	v_gene	d_gene	j_gene	abundance	CDR3nt	CDR3aa
15	TRBV18	TRBD1	TRBJ2-7	NA	TGTGCCAGCTCTCCGATGGCAGGGGGCGGCTACGAGCAGTACTTC	CASSPMAGGGYEQYF
15	TRBV6-5	TRBD1	TRBJ1-5	NA	TGTGCCAGCAGTTACTCTGGACAGGGCAATCAGCCCCAGCATTTT	CASSYSGQGNQPQHF
16	TRBV2	TRBD2	TRBJ2-7	NA	TGTGCCAGCAGGTACTCTACTAGCGATCCCGCCTACGAGCAGTACTTC	CASRYSTSDPAYEQYF
14	TRBV30	TRBD1	TRBJ2-7	once	TGTGCCTGGAGTGACCAAGGACAGGAGTACGAGCAGTACTTC	CAWSDQGQEYEQYF
12	TRBV29-1	NA	TRBJ1-1	NA	TGCAGCGCCACCCCCGGGGGATCGGAAGCTTTCTTT	CSATPGGSEAFF
13	TRBV2	NA	TRBJ1-2	NA	TGTGCCAGCAGTGAGTTACAGGGCGGGCGCTACACCTTC	CASSELQGGRYTF
15	TRBV13	NA	TRBJ2-1	NA	TGTGCCAGCAGCCCTCGGGACAACAGTAGGAATGAGCAGTTCTTC	CASSPRDNSRNEQFF
11	TRBV2	NA	TRBJ2-5	NA	TGTGCCAGCAACCGGGGGGAGACCCAGTACTTC	CASNRGETQYF
16	TRBV7-2	TRBD2	TRBJ2-7	NA	TGTGCCAGCAGCTTAGTCGGGACTAGCGGGGAGGCCGAGCAGTACTTC	CASSLVGTSGEAEQYF
13	TRBV6-1	TRBD2	TRBJ2-7	NA	TGTGCCAGCAGCGTTACTAGCGTCCGGGAGCAGTACTTC	CASSVTSVREQYF
13	TRBV5-4	NA	TRBJ1-1	NA	TGTGCCAGCAGCTTGCAATCGGTCGCTGAAGCTTTCTTT	CASSLQSVAEAFF
15	TRBV7-6	NA	TRBJ2-1	NA	TGTGCCAGCAGCACCGGACTACCAGGGTCCACTGAGCAGTTCTTC	CASSTGLPGSTEQFF
13	TRBV10-3	NA	TRBJ2-7	NA	TGTGCCATCAGGGACAGTATTGTCGACGAGCAGTACTTC	CAIRDSIVDEQYF
14	TRBV27	NA	TRBJ1-1	NA	TGTGCCAGCAGTTTTTCCTCCTCGAACACTGAAGCTTTCTTT	CASSFSSSNTEAFF
13	TRBV6-5	TRBD1	TRBJ1-2	NA	TGTGCCAGCGGGACAGGGGCAAAATATGGCTACACCTTC	CASGTGAKYGYTF
15	TRBV6-5	NA	TRBJ2-7	NA	TGTGCCAGCAGTCTACCGGAGCAGACCCCGTGCGAGCAGTACTTC	CASSLPEQTPCEQYF
16	TRBV23-1	TRBD1	TRBJ1-2	NA	TGCGCCAGCAGTCATGGACAGGGTAACGTCCGGTATGGCTACACCTTC	CASSHGQGNVRYGYTF
13	TRBV7-3	NA	TRBJ2-1	NA	TGTGCCAGCAGCAACGGCGGGGGCATTGAGCAGTTCTTC	CASSNGGGIEQFF
15	TRBV29-1	TRBD2	TRBJ2-7	NA	TGCAGCGGGACCGTCGGGACTAGCGGGGGGAATGAGCAGTACTTC	CSGTVGTSGGNEQYF
16	TRBV4-1	NA	TRBJ2-5	NA	TGCGCCAGCAGCCAATACAGAAACAGGGCCGGCGAGACCCAGTACTTC	CASSQYRNRAGETQYF
14	TRBV2	TRBD1	TRBJ1-1	NA	TGTGCTCGGGGGGACAGGGAGTCGGGCACTGAAGCTTTCTTT	CARGDRESGTEAFF
13	TRBV30	NA	TRBJ1-3	NA	TGTGCCTGGAGTGCAGGCTCTGGAAGCACCATATATTTT	CAWSAGSGSTIYF
16	TRBV6-5	TRBD1	TRBJ2-5	NA	TGTGCCAGCAGTTACCCGACAACAGGGGGAGGAGAGACCCAGTACTTC	CASSYPTTGGGETQYF
15	TRBV6-1	TRBD1	TRBJ2-2	NA	TGTGCCAGCAGCCCGGACAGGGGTATCACCGGGGAGCTGTTTTTT	CASSPDRGITGELFF
14	TRBV5-1	NA	TRBJ1-1	NA	TGCGCCAGCAGCTCCCGGCAGGCCCCCACTGAAGCTTTCTTT	CASSSRQAPTEAFF
15	TRBV19	TRBD2	TRBJ2-3	NA	TGTGCCAGTAGCCGGTATAGCGGGGAAGGGGGTACGCAGTATTTT	CASSRYSGEGGTQYF
15	TRBV15	TRBD1	TRBJ1-5	NA	TGTGCCACCAGCAGAGATCTTGAGGGGGCGCAGCCCCAGCATTTT	CATSRDLEGAQPQHF
15	TRBV18	NA	TRBJ2-1	NA	TGTGCCAGCTCACCACCTAGTAGCTCCTACAATGAGCAGTTCTTC	CASSPPSSSYNEQFF
18	TRBV14	TRBD1	TRBJ2-5	NA	TGTGCCAGCAGCCAAGATTTATTCAGGACAGGGGATTTGGAGACCCAGTACTTC	CASSQDLFRTGDLETQYF
14	TRBV27	NA	TRBJ2-7	NA	TGTGCCAGCAAAACTGACGCGGGCTCCTACGAGCAGTACTTC	CASKTDAGSYEQYF
13	TRBV7-3	TRBD1	TRBJ2-1	NA	TGTGCCAGCAGCGGGGACAGTTTTACTGAGCAGTTCTTC	CASSGDSFTEQFF
16	TRBV28	TRBD2	TRBJ2-1	few	TGTGCCAGCAGCCCCGGACTAGCGGGAGGGCTCAATGAGCAGTTCTTC	CASSPGLAGGLNEQFF
14	TRBV5-6	TRBD1	TRBJ1-1	NA	TGTGCCAGCAGCTTCGACAGGGTTACTACTGAAGCTTTCTTT	CASSFDRVTTEAFF
16	TRBV21-1	NA	TRBJ2-7	NA	TGTGCCAGCAGCAAAGTGTATCTGAGCGGATACTACGAGCAGTACTTC	CASSKVYLSGYYEQYF
15	TRBV7-9	NA	TRBJ1-3	NA	TGTGCCAGCAGTCAAATAGGGGTACCTGGAAACACCATATATTTT	CASSQIGVPGNTIYF
15	TRBV25-1	NA	TRBJ2-7	once	TGTGCCAGCAGTGATCCTACGGAGAGCTCCTACGAGCAGTACTTC	CASSDPTESSYEQYF
16	TRBV7-2	TRBD1	TRBJ1-6	NA	TGTGCCAGCAGCTTTGGGCCGACAGGGAGTCGTTCACCCCTCCACTTT	CASSFGPTGSRSPLHF
13	TRBV15	NA	TRBJ1-4	NA	TGTGCCACCAGCAGAGGTCAGGGGGAAAAACTGTTTTTT	CATSRGQGEKLFF
14	TRBV6-1	TRBD1	TRBJ1-4	NA	TGTGCCAGCAGACAGGGGGGAACTAATGAAAAACTGTTTTTT	CASRQGGTNEKLFF
16	TRBV7-8	TRBD1	TRBJ1-3	NA	TGTGCCAGCAGCTTAGCAGGGACAGGGGCCGGAAACACCATATATTTT	CASSLAGTGAGNTIYF
15	TRBV6-1	TRBD2	TRBJ2-3	NA	TGTGCCATTTCGGCCGGGGGGACTAGCACAGATACGCAGTATTTT	CAISAGGTSTDTQYF
16	TRBV6-6	NA	TRBJ1-2	NA	TGTGCCAGCAGTTATGGACGGGGGGAGGGTGGCTATGGCTACACCTTC	CASSYGRGEGGYGYTF
12	TRBV7-9	NA	TRBJ1-1	NA	TGTTCCAGCAGCCTTCGAGGTCCTGAAGCTTTCTTT	CSSSLRGPEAFF
14	TRBV7-9	TRBD1	TRBJ2-7	NA	TGTGCCAGCAGCCAGGACAGGACGAGGAACGAGCAGTACTTC	CASSQDRTRNEQYF